This T cell receptor (beta chain) was observed in a study of CD8+ T cells in alopecia areata. Study-level points and caveats: Among the 100 top clones, expanded CD8+ clones, like scalp clonality, were significantly decreased by tofacitinib.

The CDR3 runs 14 residues. Unmatched junction bases numbered 8, after V lost 3 bases and J lost 5 bases. Germline assignment: CDR1 SQVTM and CDR2 ANQGSEA. In each case, RNA was isolated and then reverse transcribed into cDNA as the sequencing template. Repertoires were generated with immunoSEQ multiplex PCR, while TCRdb's copy carries only in-frame clones and drops some. The top ten hold approximately 5.1% of the sample, which has under 150,000 clones, roughly 57% seen once. Points on this clone: The target antigen is unknown.

Noted treatment: oral pan-JAK inhibitor, 5-10 mg twice daily. Sequenced here: CD4+ T cells sorted from blood, sampled at week 4, from a patient treated with tofacitinib. The V and J genes are TRBV29-1 and TRBJ2-3; 7 bases are a match to TRBD2. This sequence originates from a human donor with alopecia areata. The CDR3 loop is CSVDRGRAGDTQYF. The CDR3 nucleotides read TGCAGCGTTGATCGGGGGAGGGCGGGAGATACGCAGTATTTT.